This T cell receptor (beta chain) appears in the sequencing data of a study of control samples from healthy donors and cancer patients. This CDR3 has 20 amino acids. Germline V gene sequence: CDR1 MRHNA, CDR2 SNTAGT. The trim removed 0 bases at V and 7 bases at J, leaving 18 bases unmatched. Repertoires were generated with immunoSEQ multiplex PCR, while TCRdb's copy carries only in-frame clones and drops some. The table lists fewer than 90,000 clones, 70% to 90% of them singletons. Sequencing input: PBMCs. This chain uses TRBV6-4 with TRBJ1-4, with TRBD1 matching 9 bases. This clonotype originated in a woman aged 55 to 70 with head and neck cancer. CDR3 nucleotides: TGTGCCAGCAGTGACTCCAAAAGAGGACAGGGGAAGGGGGTTCGTGAAAAACTGTTTTTT. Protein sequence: CASSDSKRGQGKGVREKLFF.